The 7 T cell receptor beta chains listed next were all sequenced from one sample in a study of a mutant IDH1 vaccine in newly diagnosed glioma. These TCRs are of unknown antigen specificity. Sequenced by immunoSEQ multiplex PCR; TCRdb stores in-frame clones only, minus some. The sample records roughly 86,000 clones, over 75% being singletons. As to time point: week 47, end of study. Mutant IDH1 20-mer peptide, at 300 ug, made up each vaccine dose, with topical imiquimod. The sample in question was PBMCs, obtained from a glioma patient whose treatment included an IDH1 peptide vaccine. These TCRs come from a man aged 40-49 years with glioma.

The chain carries TRBV5-4 and TRBJ2-7; D possibly corresponds to TRBD2 (5 bases). The CDR3 loop spans 13 amino acids. The V gene lost 1 base and the J gene lost 5 bases, with 10 bases spanning the gap. From germline, CDR1 is SGHNT and CDR2 YYREEE (reference sequence). The CDR3 coding sequence is TGTGCCAGCAGCTTGTTTGCGGGCCACGAGCAGTACTTC. Its protein is CASSLFAGHEQYF. Full variable domain (remainder filled in from reference TRBV5-4 and TRBJ2-7): ETGVTQSPTHLIKTRGQQVTLRCSSQSGHNTVSWYQQALGQGPQFIFQYYREEENGRGNFPPRFSGLQFPNYSSELNVNALELDDSALYLCASSLFAGHEQYFGPGTRLTVT.

This sequence joins TRBV5-4 and TRBJ2-5; 8 nucleotides align to TRBD2. In germline, CDR1 is SGHNT, CDR2 YYREEE (reference sequence). V trimming: 5 bases; J trimming: 1 base; junction bases outside the gene matches: 7. This CDR3 region has 15 residues. The chain's CDR3 is CASSTPGGVQETQYF. For the CDR3, the DNA is TGTGCCAGCAGTACTCCGGGGGGGGTCCAAGAGACCCAGTACTTC.

CDR3 coding DNA: TGCGCCAGCAGCCCGGAGGACAGGGGTGTCGAAGCTTTCTTT. Translating gives CASSPEDRGVEAFF. The V gene is TRBV5-1, the J gene TRBJ1-1; 9 bases are a match to TRBD1. V dropped 4 bases and J dropped 8; count of bases not matched to a gene: 9. The CDR3 consists of 14 residues. Germline values: CDR1 SGHRS, CDR2 YFSETQ. The full variable domain, in which reference TRBV5-1 and TRBJ1-1 provide the parts outside the CDR3, is KAGVTQTPRYLIKTRGQQVTLSCSPISGHRSVSWYQQTPGQGLQFLFEYFSETQRNKGNFPGRFSGRQFSNSRSEMNVSTLELGDSALYLCASSPEDRGVEAFFGQGTRLTVV.

V usage is TRBV19 and J usage is TRBJ2-1; TRBD1 matches at 12 bases. The CDR3 consists of 17 residues. Looked up from germline, CDR1 is LNHDA and CDR2 is SQIVND (reference sequence). The ends lost 9 bases at V and 8 bases at J; junction bases unmatched: 17. CDR3 protein: CASRRQPGQGAGDEQFF. The CDR3 bases are TGTGCCAGCAGACGCCAGCCGGGACAGGGGGCTGGGGATGAGCAGTTCTTC.

V is TRBV4-1 and J is TRBJ1-1; D gene unclear. This CDR3 has 16 amino acids. Per germline, CDR1 MGHRA and CDR2 YSYEKL. Trimming cost V 0 bases and J 5 bases, with 16 bases left between them. CDR3 in amino acids: CASSQDRRGPGTEAFF. The CDR3 DNA reads as TGCGCCAGCAGCCAAGATCGGCGGGGTCCGGGGACTGAAGCTTTCTTT.

In regard to this clone: The sample contains more than one DNA sequence encoding this CDR3. The V gene is TRBV5-1, the J gene TRBJ1-1; D uncertain. This CDR3 spans 14 amino acids. Between the trimmed V and J ends, which lost 0 bases and 2 bases, there was a span of 8 bases. CDR1 and CDR2 from the germline V gene are SGHRS and YFSETQ. CDR3 loop: CASSLGPTNTEAFF. CDR3 DNA: TGCGCCAGCAGCTTGGGTCCGACCAACACTGAAGCTTTCTTT. The full variable domain, its missing parts supplied by reference TRBV5-1 and TRBJ1-1, is KAGVTQTPRYLIKTRGQQVTLSCSPISGHRSVSWYQQTPGQGLQFLFEYFSETQRNKGNFPGRFSGRQFSNSRSEMNVSTLELGDSALYLCASSLGPTNTEAFFGQGTRLTVV.

The rearrangement links TRBV11-2 to TRBJ2-2; D is unclear. Germline V gene data show CDR1 as SGHAT and CDR2 as FQNNGV. There are 15 residues in the CDR3. V dropped 1 base and J dropped 4 bases, with 10 bases sitting between them. The CDR3 DNA reads TGTGCCAGCAGCTTAGCAGGCTGGGGCACCGGGGAGCTGTTTTTT. Its translation: CASSLAGWGTGELFF.